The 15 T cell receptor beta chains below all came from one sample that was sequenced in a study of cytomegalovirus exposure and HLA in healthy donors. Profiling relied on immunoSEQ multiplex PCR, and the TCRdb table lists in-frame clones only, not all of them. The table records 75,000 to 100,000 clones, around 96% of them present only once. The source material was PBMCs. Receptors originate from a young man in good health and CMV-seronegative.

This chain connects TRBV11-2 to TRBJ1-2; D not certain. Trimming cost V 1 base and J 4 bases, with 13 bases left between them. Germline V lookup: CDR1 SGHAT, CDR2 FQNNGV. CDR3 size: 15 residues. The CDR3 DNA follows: TGTGCCAGCAGCTTAGCGGCAGGTTCAAGCTATGGCTACACCTTC. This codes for CASSLAAGSSYGYTF.

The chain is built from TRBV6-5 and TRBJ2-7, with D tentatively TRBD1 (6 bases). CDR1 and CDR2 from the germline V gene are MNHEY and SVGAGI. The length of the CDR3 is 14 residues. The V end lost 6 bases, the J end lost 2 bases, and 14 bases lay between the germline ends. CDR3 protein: CASSLGHSAYEQYF. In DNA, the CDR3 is TGTGCCAGCAGCCTGGGACACTCAGCCTACGAGCAGTACTTC.

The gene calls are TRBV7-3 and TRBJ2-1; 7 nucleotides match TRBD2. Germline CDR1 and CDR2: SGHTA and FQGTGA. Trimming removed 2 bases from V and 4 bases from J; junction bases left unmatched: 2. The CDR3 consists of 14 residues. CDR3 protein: CASSLGGGYNEQFF. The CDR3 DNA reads TGTGCCAGCAGCTTAGGGGGGGGGTACAATGAGCAGTTCTTC.

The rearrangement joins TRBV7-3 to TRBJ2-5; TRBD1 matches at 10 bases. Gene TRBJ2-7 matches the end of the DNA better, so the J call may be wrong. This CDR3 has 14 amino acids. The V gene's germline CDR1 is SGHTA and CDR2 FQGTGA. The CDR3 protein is CASSSRGTGDEQYF. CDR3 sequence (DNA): TGTGCCAGCAGCTCCAGGGGGACAGGGGACGAGCAGTACTTC.

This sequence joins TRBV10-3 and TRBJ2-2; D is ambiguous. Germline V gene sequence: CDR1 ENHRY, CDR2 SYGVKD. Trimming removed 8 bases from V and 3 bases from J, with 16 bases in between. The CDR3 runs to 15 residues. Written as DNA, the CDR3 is TGTGCCATCCCCGTGTCGGCCGGAGACACCGGGGAGCTGTTTTTT. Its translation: CAIPVSAGDTGELFF.

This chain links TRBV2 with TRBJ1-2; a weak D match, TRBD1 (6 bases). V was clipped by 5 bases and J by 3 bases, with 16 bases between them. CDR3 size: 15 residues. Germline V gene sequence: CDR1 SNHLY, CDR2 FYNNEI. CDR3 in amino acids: CASSHSDSPHYGYTF. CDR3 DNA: TGTGCCAGCAGTCACTCGGACAGTCCTCACTATGGCTACACCTTC.

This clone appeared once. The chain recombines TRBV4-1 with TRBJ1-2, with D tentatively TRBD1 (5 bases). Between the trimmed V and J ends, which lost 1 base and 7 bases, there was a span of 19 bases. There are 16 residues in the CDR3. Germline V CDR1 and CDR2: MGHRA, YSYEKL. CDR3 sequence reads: CASSQVRGVVAGGYTF. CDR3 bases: TGCGCCAGCAGCCAAGTTCGGGGGGTGGTGGCTGGTGGCTACACCTTC.

DNA for the CDR3: TGTGCCAGCAGTTACACATTCCCAGCGAATGAGCAGTTCTTC. Translation: CASSYTFPANEQFF. The chain employs TRBV6-6 and TRBJ2-1; no firm D call. V lost 2 bases, J lost 7 bases, and 12 bases lay in between. CDR1 MNHNY and CDR2 SVGAGI come from the germline V gene (reference sequence). The CDR3 has 14 residues.

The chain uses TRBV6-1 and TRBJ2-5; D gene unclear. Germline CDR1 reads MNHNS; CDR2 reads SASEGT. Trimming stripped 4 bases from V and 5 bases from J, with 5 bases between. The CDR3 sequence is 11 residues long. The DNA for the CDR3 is TGTGCCAGCAGTGCCCGGGAGACCCAGTACTTC. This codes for CASSARETQYF.

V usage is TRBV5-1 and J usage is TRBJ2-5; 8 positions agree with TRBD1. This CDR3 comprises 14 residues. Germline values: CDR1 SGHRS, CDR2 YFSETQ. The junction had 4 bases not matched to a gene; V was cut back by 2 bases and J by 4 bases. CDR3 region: CASSFWQGAETQYF. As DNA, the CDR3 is TGCGCCAGCAGCTTTTGGCAGGGGGCAGAGACCCAGTACTTC.

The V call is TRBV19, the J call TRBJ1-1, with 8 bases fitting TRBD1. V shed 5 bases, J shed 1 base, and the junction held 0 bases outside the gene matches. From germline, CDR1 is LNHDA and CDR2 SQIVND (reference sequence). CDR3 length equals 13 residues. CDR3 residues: CASSGQGNTEAFF. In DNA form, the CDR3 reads TGTGCCAGTAGTGGACAGGGGAACACTGAAGCTTTCTTT.

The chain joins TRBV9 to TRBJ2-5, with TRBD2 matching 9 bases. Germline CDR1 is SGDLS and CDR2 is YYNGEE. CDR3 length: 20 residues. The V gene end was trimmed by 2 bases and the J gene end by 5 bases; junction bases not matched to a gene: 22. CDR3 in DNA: TGTGCCAGCAGCGTGGGACCCGGGTCGACTAGCGGAAATCGGGAGGAGACCCAGTACTTC. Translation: CASSVGPGSTSGNREETQYF.

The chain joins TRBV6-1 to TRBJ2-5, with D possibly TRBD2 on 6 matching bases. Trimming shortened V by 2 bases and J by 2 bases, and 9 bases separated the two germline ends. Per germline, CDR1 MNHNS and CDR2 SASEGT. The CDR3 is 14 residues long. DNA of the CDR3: TGTGCCAGCAGTGAATCGGGGGTTCAAGAGACCCAGTACTTC. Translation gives CASSESGVQETQYF.

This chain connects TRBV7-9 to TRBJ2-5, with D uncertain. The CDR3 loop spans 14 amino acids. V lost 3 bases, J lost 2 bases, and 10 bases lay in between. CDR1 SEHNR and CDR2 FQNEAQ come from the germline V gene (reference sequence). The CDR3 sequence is CASSFTTRQETQYF. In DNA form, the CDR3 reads TGTGCCAGCAGCTTTACGACAAGACAAGAGACCCAGTACTTC.

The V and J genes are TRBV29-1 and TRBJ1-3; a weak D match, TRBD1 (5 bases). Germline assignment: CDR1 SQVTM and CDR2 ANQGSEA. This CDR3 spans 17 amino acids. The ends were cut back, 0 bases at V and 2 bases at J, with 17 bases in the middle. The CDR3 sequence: CSVEEGRLGLAGNTIYF. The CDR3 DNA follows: TGCAGCGTTGAAGAAGGACGGCTGGGGCTAGCTGGAAACACCATATATTTT.